This T cell receptor beta chain was obtained from a study of blood T cell repertoires in COVID-19. Some clones are missing from TCRdb's copy, which holds only in-frame ones; the method was immunoSEQ multiplex PCR. In the table there are tens of thousands of clones, 87% of which are singletons. This CDR3 spans 14 amino acids. The V end lost 1 base, the J end lost 1 base, and 4 bases lay between the germline ends. Germline lookup yields CDR1 LNHNV and CDR2 YYDKDF (reference sequence). The rearrangement links TRBV15 to TRBJ2-2; D unresolved. This clonotype originated in a human donor with active COVID-19. The donor label of this sample is uncertain. Sequencing used peripheral blood. The CDR3 reads CATSRAGNTGELFF. The CDR3 DNA reads TGTGCCACCAGCAGAGCAGGGAACACCGGGGAGCTGTTTTTT.